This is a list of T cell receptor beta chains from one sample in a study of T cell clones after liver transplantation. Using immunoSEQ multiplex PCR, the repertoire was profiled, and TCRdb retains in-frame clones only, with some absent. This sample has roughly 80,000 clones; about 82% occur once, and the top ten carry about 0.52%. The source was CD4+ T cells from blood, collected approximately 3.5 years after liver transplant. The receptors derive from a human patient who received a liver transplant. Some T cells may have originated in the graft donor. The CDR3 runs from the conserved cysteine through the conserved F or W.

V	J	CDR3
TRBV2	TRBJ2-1	CAGDRGPDNEQFF
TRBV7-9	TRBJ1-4	CASTLGQGDEKLFF
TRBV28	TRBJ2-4	CASSPQGARNIQYF
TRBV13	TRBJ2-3	CASSSSVSTDTQYF
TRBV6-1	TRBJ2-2	CASNRVGTGELFF
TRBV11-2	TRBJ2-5	CASSLVWDQPRETQYF
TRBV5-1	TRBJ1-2	CASSLGRTGDYGYTF
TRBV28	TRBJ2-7	CASSSRTGVTYEQYF
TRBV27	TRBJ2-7	CASRKAGTDSYEQYF
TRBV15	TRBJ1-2	CATSRARVGLYGYTF
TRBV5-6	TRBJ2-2	CASSLVAIDTGELFF
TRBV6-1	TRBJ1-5	CASSDYDGLNQPQHF
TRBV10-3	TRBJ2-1	CAISDRGFGEQFF
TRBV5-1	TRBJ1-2	CASSWGGALNYGYTF
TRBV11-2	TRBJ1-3	CASSLVSSGNTIYF
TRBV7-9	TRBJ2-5	CASSLGTVETQYF
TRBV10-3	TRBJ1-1	CAISESGPAFF
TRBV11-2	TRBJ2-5	CASRSLAGVYPWTQYF
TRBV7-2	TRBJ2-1	CASSLAREQNEQFF
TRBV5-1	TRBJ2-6	CASSLGPSSGANVLTF
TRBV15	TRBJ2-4	CATRERTGSWIQYF
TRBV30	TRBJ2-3	CAWSLGHSDTQYF
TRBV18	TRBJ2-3	CASSPRSGGEDTQYF
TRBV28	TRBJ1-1	CASSLAGAGEAFF
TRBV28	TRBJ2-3	CASVVTGRADTQYF
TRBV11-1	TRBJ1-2	CASSGLGTDYGYTF
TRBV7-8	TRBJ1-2	CASSFRAGGPYGYTF
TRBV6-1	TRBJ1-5	CATSITQPQHF
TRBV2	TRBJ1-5	CASSVGGGGNQPQHF